Following are 21 T cell receptor beta chains from one sample sequenced in a study of OX40 agonist ivuxolimab in advanced cancers. Generated by immunoSEQ multiplex PCR, the TCRdb table keeps only in-frame clones and is missing some. The repertoire holds more than 55,000 clones, with 77% as singletons. This specimen was CD4+ or CD8+ T cells sorted from blood, taken in a trial of the OX40 agonist ivuxolimab. The receptors come from an adult with an advanced solid tumor such as melanoma, head and neck, liver or kidney cancer.

This chain links TRBV6-4 with TRBJ1-2; D unresolved. Trimming removed 5 bases from V and 0 bases from J, with 7 bases in between. CDR3 length: 13 residues. Germline lookup yields CDR1 MRHNA and CDR2 SNTAGT. CDR3 in amino acids: CASSKEPNYGYTF. As DNA, the CDR3 is TGTGCCAGCAGTAAGGAACCTAACTATGGCTACACCTTC.

Only a few counts were recorded for this clone. The chain recombines TRBV7-2 with TRBJ1-1; D may be TRBD1 (5 bases). Germline assignment: CDR1 SGHTA and CDR2 FQGNSA. The CDR3 spans 13 residues. The V end was cut by 1 base, the J end by 6 bases, with 9 bases between. This CDR3 reads CASSLGWGAEAFF. CDR3 DNA: TGTGCCAGCAGCTTAGGGTGGGGGGCTGAAGCTTTCTTT.

This sequence joins TRBV18 and TRBJ1-2, with D possibly TRBD1 on 6 matching bases. The V and J ends lost 1 base and 2 bases respectively, with 14 bases between them. The CDR3 covers 16 residues. Germline CDR1 is KGHSH and CDR2 is LQKENI. The CDR3 DNA is TGTGCCAGCTCACCACAAACAGGGAGGGACAACTATGGCTACACCTTC. This gives the protein CASSPQTGRDNYGYTF.

V and J are TRBV18 and TRBJ1-1; 8 bases line up with TRBD1. CDR1 and CDR2 from the germline V gene are KGHSH and LQKENI. There are 18 residues in the CDR3. The trim removed 6 bases at V and 4 bases at J, leaving 19 bases unmatched. The CDR3 coding sequence is TGTGCCAGCTCTGAGCCCCCAGGGGGCCGCGTTACAGGCACTGAAGCTTTCTTT. Translated: CASSEPPGGRVTGTEAFF.

CDR3: CASSLSRDRVVDYGYTF. In DNA form, the CDR3 reads TGTGCCAGCAGTTTAAGCCGGGACAGGGTAGTGGACTATGGCTACACCTTC. The J gene is TRBJ1-2, the V gene TRBV28, with 9 bases aligning to TRBD1. The V segment lost 2 bases and the J segment 3 bases; nucleotides outside the gene matches: 10. This CDR3 is built from 17 residues. Germline V gene sequence: CDR1 MDHEN, CDR2 SYDVKM.

This chain uses TRBV7-2 with TRBJ2-3; D may correspond to TRBD1 or TRBD2 (6 bases each). The CDR3 is made up of 14 amino acids. In germline, CDR1 is SGHTA, CDR2 FQGNSA. The germline V and J ends were trimmed by 3 bases and 4 bases, with 11 bases remaining between them. The CDR3 is CASSFGGPPDTQYF. CDR3 in DNA: TGTGCCAGCAGCTTTGGGGGGCCCCCAGATACGCAGTATTTT.

V usage is TRBV5-8 and J usage is TRBJ1-1; weak D call: TRBD1 (6 bases). The germline CDR1 and CDR2 sequences are SGHTS and YDEGEE. V gave up 5 bases and J gave up 4 bases, with 15 bases separating them. The CDR3 loop spans 14 amino acids. The CDR3 bases are TGTGCCAGCAGTTTTCCCCCAGGGGCCACTGAAGCTTTCTTT. It encodes CASSFPPGATEAFF.

A word on this clone: The same CDR3 is also encoded by other DNA sequences in this sample. In DNA, the CDR3 is TGTGCCAGCTCTCCCGGGACAGGGAACTACGAGCAGTACTTC. This sequence encodes CASSPGTGNYEQYF. The chain carries TRBV18 and TRBJ2-7; 9 nucleotides match TRBD1. Germline CDR1 reads KGHSH; CDR2 reads LQKENI. The CDR3 has 14 amino acids. Losses at the gene ends were 6 bases for V and 3 bases for J; bases not matched to a gene: 6.

This clone was detected once. The chain is built from TRBV7-8 and TRBJ1-1, with a tentative D call TRBD1 (6 bases). Looked up from germline, CDR1 is SGHVS and CDR2 is FQNEAQ. V was pared by 1 base and J by 5 bases, with 20 bases between. The CDR3 spans 17 residues. The CDR3 DNA is TGTGCCAGCAGCTTAGAAATCGGTCAGGGGCTCGGAACTGAAGCTTTCTTT. Its protein is CASSLEIGQGLGTEAFF.

V is TRBV6-6 and J is TRBJ1-1; maybe TRBD1 (5 bases). Trimming removed 7 bases at V and 1 base at J, with 16 bases between. In germline, CDR1 is MNHNY, CDR2 SVGAGI (reference sequence). This CDR3 has 15 amino acids. The CDR3 DNA is TGTGCCAGCACACTTAGGGGCCAGGGGAACACTGAAGCTTTCTTT. Its protein product is CASTLRGQGNTEAFF.

The chain combines TRBV5-1 with TRBJ2-5; perhaps D is TRBD1 or TRBD2 (6 bases each). There are 16 residues in the CDR3. Trimming took off 1 base at V and 4 bases at J, with 17 bases between the two ends. The germline V gene encodes CDR1 SGHRS and CDR2 YFSETQ. This CDR3 is CASSLRGGSPTETQYF. The CDR3 DNA sequence: TGCGCCAGCAGCTTGAGAGGGGGGAGCCCCACAGAGACCCAGTACTTC. Full variable domain (rest looked up from reference TRBV5-1 and TRBJ2-5): KAGVTQTPRYLIKTRGQQVTLSCSPISGHRSVSWYQQTPGQGLQFLFEYFSETQRNKGNFPGRFSGRQFSNSRSEMNVSTLELGDSALYLCASSLRGGSPTETQYFGPGTRLLVL.

Concerning this clone itself: The junction does not match germline at one end; this may be a read error. This CDR3 is also generated by other DNA sequences in the sample. The chain links TRBV9 to TRBJ2-2; weak D call: TRBD1 (6 bases). In germline, CDR1 is SGDLS, CDR2 YYNGEE. This CDR3 has 13 amino acids. CDR3 coding DNA: TGTGCCAGCAATCGAGGGGGTACCGGGGAGCTGTTCTTT. Its protein product is CASNRGGTGELFF.

The chain carries TRBV27 and TRBJ2-7, with a weak D call TRBD2 (5 bases). V dropped 4 bases and J dropped 3 bases, with 25 bases sitting between them. The germline CDR1 and CDR2 sequences are MNHEY and SMNVEV (reference sequence). The length of the CDR3 is 18 residues. CDR3 in amino acids: CASSSHGIRQSRNYEQYF. The CDR3, as DNA: TGTGCCAGCAGTTCCCACGGGATTCGTCAGTCCCGTAACTACGAGCAGTACTTC.

This clone has a handful of counts. J is TRBJ2-3 and V is TRBV4-3; TRBD2 matches 11 bases. With V trimmed by 1 base and J by 2 bases, 11 bases remained unmatched. This CDR3 comprises 19 residues. The germline V gene has CDR1 LGHNA and CDR2 YSLEER. DNA for the CDR3: TGCGCCAGCAGCCAAGGTTCGACTAGCGGGGACGGGATCACAGATACGCAGTATTTT. Its translation is CASSQGSTSGDGITDTQYF.

The rearrangement uses TRBV5-1 and TRBJ1-4; D remains unclear. CDR3 length equals 15 residues. Trimming cost V 4 bases and J 4 bases, with 14 bases left between them. In germline, CDR1 is SGHRS, CDR2 YFSETQ. CDR3 loop: CASSRFRENNEKLFF. DNA for the CDR3: TGCGCCAGCAGCCGATTCCGAGAAAATAATGAAAAACTGTTTTTT.

This chain connects TRBV27 to TRBJ1-2; D is unresolved. The CDR3 contains 14 residues. Trimming shortened V by 0 bases and J by 6 bases, and 11 bases separated the two germline ends. Germline V gene lookup returns CDR1 MNHEY and CDR2 SMNVEV (reference sequence). The CDR3 region has the DNA TGTGCCAGCAGTTTATCGGGCGGGGAAAATGGCTACACCTTC. It translates to CASSLSGGENGYTF.

This clone has a count of ten or more. The rearrangement uses TRBV19 and TRBJ1-2, with a weak D call TRBD1 (6 bases). V was cut by 2 bases and J by 4 bases, with 14 bases left in between. The CDR3 has 15 amino acids. Germline V lookup: CDR1 LNHDA, CDR2 SQIVND (reference sequence). As DNA, the CDR3 is TGTGCCAGTAGTATACGGGGGGCAAACCCCTATGGCTACACCTTC. It codes for CASSIRGANPYGYTF.

This chain joins TRBV2 and TRBJ1-4; weak D call: TRBD1 (6 bases). CDR1 and CDR2 (germline): SNHLY, FYNNEI. V lost 4 bases, J lost 4 bases, and 13 bases lay in between. The CDR3 is made up of 15 amino acids. CDR3 protein: CASSGRTVLNEKLFF. CDR3 nucleotide sequence: TGTGCCAGCAGTGGCAGGACAGTCCTTAATGAAAAACTGTTTTTT.

This chain uses TRBV18 with TRBJ1-4, with D unclear. In germline, CDR1 is KGHSH, CDR2 LQKENI. Trimming stripped 6 bases from V and 4 bases from J, with 18 bases between. This CDR3 region has 16 residues. CDR3 region: CASSRSNPRGNEKLFF. CDR3 DNA sequence: TGTGCCAGCTCGCGCTCGAACCCCCGTGGTAATGAAAAACTGTTTTTT.

This chain joins TRBV28 and TRBJ2-7; perhaps TRBD2 as D (7 bases). Looked up from germline, CDR1 is MDHEN and CDR2 is SYDVKM. Trimming pared 2 bases from V and 4 bases from J, leaving 12 bases between. There are 14 residues in the CDR3. CDR3: CASSLRGRAYEQYF. The CDR3 bases are TGTGCCAGCAGTTTAAGGGGGAGGGCGTACGAGCAGTACTTC. The full variable domain, its missing parts supplied by reference TRBV28 and TRBJ2-7, is DVKVTQSSRYLVKRTGEKVFLECVQDMDHENMFWYRQDPGLGLRLIYFSYDVKMKEKGDIPEGYSVSREKKERFSLILESASTNQTSMYLCASSLRGRAYEQYFGPGTRLTVT.

This chain uses TRBV11-2 with TRBJ1-3; unclear D gene. Germline V gives CDR1 SGHAT, CDR2 FQNNGV. The CDR3 is made up of 14 amino acids. The V and J ends lost 0 bases and 4 bases respectively, with 7 bases between them. The CDR3 DNA reads as TGTGCCAGCAGCTTAGAAAGGGCCGGAAACACCATATATTTT. Translation gives CASSLERAGNTIYF. Full variable domain (remainder filled in from reference TRBV11-2 and TRBJ1-3): EAGVAQSPRYKIIEKRQSVAFWCNPISGHATLYWYQQILGQGPKLLIQFQNNGVVDDSQLPKDRFSAERLKGVDSTLKIQPAKLEDSAVYLCASSLERAGNTIYFGEGSWLTVV.